This TCR beta chain comes out of a study of blood T cell repertoires in COVID-19. Across the whole study: The cDNA or gDNA used as material had been derived from T cells, B-cell-depleted T cells, or PBMCs.

Clones were read by immunoSEQ multiplex PCR, and TCRdb kept only the in-frame ones, dropping some. The data hold 330,000 or so clones, with 89% observed a single time. Per the germline V gene, CDR1 is MDHEN and CDR2 is SYDVKM. V was shortened by 4 bases and J by 11 bases, with 14 bases between the two germline ends. CDR3 size: 12 residues. The chain employs TRBV28 and TRBJ1-1; the D gene is possibly TRBD1 (5 bases). This receptor was taken from a woman aged 60-75 years with COVID-19, enrolled during active disease. The material sequenced was peripheral blood. The CDR3 region is CASSYQRGFAFF. The DNA of the CDR3 is TGTGCCAGCAGTTATCAAAGGGGTTTTGCTTTCTTT. The complete variable domain, with remaining parts taken from reference TRBV28 and TRBJ1-1, reads DVKVTQSSRYLVKRTGEKVFLECVQDMDHENMFWYRQDPGLGLRLIYFSYDVKMKEKGDIPEGYSVSREKKERFSLILESASTNQTSMYLCASSYQRGFAFFGQGTRLTVV.